A selection of T cell receptor beta chains follows, all from one sample in a study of shared clonotypes between healthy human individuals. Libraries were prepared by immunoSEQ multiplex PCR; TCRdb keeps only in-frame clonotypes and omits some of them. The sample records about 530,000 clones, 90% to 97% being singletons. The sequenced material came from naive CD4+ T cells sorted from blood. The receptors shown here come from a woman in her thirties in good health. The CDR3 runs from the conserved cysteine through the conserved F or W. A D gene is named only where the DNA matches it firmly. Clone size is given for some rows only: seen once, a few or many times, or a class if the clone is expanded.

D gene,J gene,clone size,V gene,CDR3 protein,CDR3 DNA
TRBD1,TRBJ2-2,once,TRBV28,CASSLETGGNTGELFF,TGTGCCAGCAGTTTAGAGACAGGGGGCAACACCGGGGAGCTGTTTTTT
TRBD2,TRBJ2-7,.,TRBV7-9,CASSLGLAGGTYEQYF,TGTGCCAGCAGCTTGGGACTAGCGGGAGGGACCTACGAGCAGTACTTC
.,TRBJ1-4,.,TRBV19,CASGQLGTNEKLFF,TGTGCCAGTGGGCAGCTTGGGACTAATGAAAAACTGTTTTTT
.,TRBJ2-5,.,TRBV29-1,CSVQGQGGETQYF,TGCAGCGTTCAAGGACAGGGAGGGGAGACCCAGTACTTC
TRBD1,TRBJ1-2,.,TRBV11-2,CASSPRTGHNYGYTF,TGTGCCAGCAGCCCTAGGACAGGCCATAACTATGGCTACACCTTC
TRBD2,TRBJ2-5,.,TRBV28,CASSSRTTSGRAGETQYF,TGTGCCAGCAGTTCCCGGACAACTAGCGGGAGGGCCGGAGAGACCCAGTACTTC
TRBD2,TRBJ2-7,.,TRBV27,CASSLSSGSDEQYF,TGTGCCAGCAGTTTAAGTAGCGGGAGTGACGAGCAGTACTTC
.,TRBJ1-6,.,TRBV2,CASSETASPLHF,TGTGCCAGCAGTGAAACAGCATCACCCCTCCACTTT
.,TRBJ2-2,.,TRBV29-1,CSVYSPVWTGELFF,TGCAGCGTTTATTCCCCGGTTTGGACCGGGGAGCTGTTTTTT
.,TRBJ2-3,.,TRBV28,CASSKPGVTDTQYF,TGTGCCAGCAGTAAGCCAGGGGTTACAGATACGCAGTATTTT
TRBD2,TRBJ2-1,.,TRBV27,CASSRTSGNYNEQFF,TGTGCCAGCAGTCGGACTAGCGGAAACTACAATGAGCAGTTCTTC
TRBD1,TRBJ2-7,.,TRBV7-2,CASSSGQGGYYEQYF,TGTGCCAGCAGCTCCGGACAGGGGGGGTACTACGAGCAGTACTTC
.,TRBJ1-5,.,TRBV10-3,CAISAQVGVGQPQHF,TGTGCCATCAGTGCTCAGGTCGGGGTAGGCCAGCCCCAGCATTTT
.,TRBJ2-7,.,TRBV7-9,CASSLGPDNSQYF,TGTGCCAGCAGCTTAGGCCCGGACAATTCGCAGTACTTC
TRBD2,TRBJ2-1,once,TRBV4-1,CASSRVAGTSAYNEQFF,TGCGCCAGCAGCCGAGTCGCCGGGACTAGCGCCTACAATGAGCAGTTCTTC
.,TRBJ2-6,.,TRBV2,CASRARISGANVLTF,TGTGCCAGCAGGGCCAGGATATCTGGGGCCAACGTCCTGACTTTC
TRBD2,TRBJ2-5,.,TRBV6-6,CASSYLTSTETQYF,TGTGCCAGCAGTTACCTGACTAGCACTGAGACCCAGTACTTC
TRBD2,TRBJ2-1,.,TRBV19,CASSMRGLAEPYNEQFF,TGTGCCAGTAGTATGAGAGGACTAGCGGAACCGTACAATGAGCAGTTCTTC
.,TRBJ1-2,few,TRBV10-1,CASIHGRVDYGYTF,TGCGCCAGCATACACGGAAGGGTGGATTATGGCTACACCTTC
TRBD2,TRBJ2-1,.,TRBV9,CASSPFWRELSYNEQFF,TGTGCCAGCAGCCCATTCTGGCGGGAGTTATCCTACAATGAGCAGTTCTTC
TRBD2,TRBJ2-1,.,TRBV18,CASSPRGTSGPNEQFF,TGTGCCAGCTCACCACGGGGGACTAGCGGGCCCAATGAGCAGTTCTTC
.,TRBJ2-1,.,TRBV7-2,CASKDWEVSYNEQFF,TGTGCCAGCAAAGATTGGGAGGTGTCCTACAATGAGCAGTTCTTC
TRBD2,TRBJ2-3,.,TRBV11-2,CASSYSGRQGTDTQYF,TGTGCCAGCAGCTATTCCGGGAGGCAGGGCACAGATACGCAGTATTTT
.,TRBJ1-3,.,TRBV10-1,CASSEVRRTGRVNTIYF,TGCGCCAGCAGTGAGGTCCGGAGGACCGGACGGGTGAACACCATATATTTT
TRBD2,TRBJ2-7,.,TRBV30,CAWSYRRGGYEQYF,TGTGCCTGGAGTTACCGGCGGGGGGGCTACGAGCAGTACTTC
TRBD1,TRBJ2-3,.,TRBV6-5,CASRAWTGETDTQYF,TGTGCCAGCAGAGCATGGACAGGGGAAACAGATACGCAGTATTTT
TRBD2,TRBJ2-1,.,TRBV11-2,CASSLATGLAPKFF,TGTGCCAGCAGCTTAGCGACGGGACTAGCGCCAAAGTTCTTC
TRBD1,TRBJ2-7,.,TRBV19,CASSMSGTGDAYEQYF,TGTGCCAGTAGTATGTCTGGGACAGGGGATGCCTACGAGCAGTACTTC